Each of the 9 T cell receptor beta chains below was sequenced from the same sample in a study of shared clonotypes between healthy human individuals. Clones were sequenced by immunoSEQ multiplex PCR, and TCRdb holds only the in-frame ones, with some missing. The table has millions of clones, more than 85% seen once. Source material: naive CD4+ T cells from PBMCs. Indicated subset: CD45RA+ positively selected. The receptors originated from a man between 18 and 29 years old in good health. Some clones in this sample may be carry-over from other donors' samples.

The CDR3 is CASSLSQGATEAFF. Written as DNA, the CDR3 is TGTGCCAGCTCACTTTCACAGGGAGCCACTGAAGCTTTCTTT. The genes are TRBV18 and TRBJ1-1; D possibly corresponds to TRBD1 (6 bases). V lost 4 bases to trimming and J lost 4 bases, with 13 bases between them. There are 14 residues in the CDR3. Germline V lookup: CDR1 KGHSH, CDR2 LQKENI.

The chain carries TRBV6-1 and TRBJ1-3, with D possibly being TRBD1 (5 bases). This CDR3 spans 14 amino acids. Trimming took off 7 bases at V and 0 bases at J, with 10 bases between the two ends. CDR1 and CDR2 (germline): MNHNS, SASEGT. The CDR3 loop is CASTLTDSGNTIYF. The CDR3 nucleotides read TGTGCCAGCACCTTGACAGACTCTGGAAACACCATATATTTT.

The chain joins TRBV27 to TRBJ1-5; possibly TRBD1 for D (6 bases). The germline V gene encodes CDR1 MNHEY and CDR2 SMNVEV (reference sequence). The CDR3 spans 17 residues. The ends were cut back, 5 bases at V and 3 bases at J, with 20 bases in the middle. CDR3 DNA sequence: TGTGCCAGCAGTCCGAGGGGGGGACGGGGATTCAATCAGCCCCAGCATTTT. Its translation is CASSPRGGRGFNQPQHF.

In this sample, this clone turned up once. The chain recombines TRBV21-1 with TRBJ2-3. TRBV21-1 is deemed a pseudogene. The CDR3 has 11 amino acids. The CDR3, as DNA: TGTGCCAGCATCGGGCCAGGTACGCAGTATTTT. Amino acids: CASIGPGTQYF.

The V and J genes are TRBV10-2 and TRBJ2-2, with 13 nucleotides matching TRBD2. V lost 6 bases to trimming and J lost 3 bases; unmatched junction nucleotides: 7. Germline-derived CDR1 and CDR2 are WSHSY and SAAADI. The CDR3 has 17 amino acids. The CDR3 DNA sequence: TGCGCCAGCAGGGGACTAGCGGGAAAAGATTACACCGGGGAGCTGTTTTTT. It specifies CASRGLAGKDYTGELFF.

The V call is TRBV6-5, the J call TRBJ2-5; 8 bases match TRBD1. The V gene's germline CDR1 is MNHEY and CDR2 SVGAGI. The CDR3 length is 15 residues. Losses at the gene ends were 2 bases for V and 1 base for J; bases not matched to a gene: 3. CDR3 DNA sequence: TGTGCCAGCAGTTACGGAGGACAGGGCCAAGAGACCCAGTACTTC. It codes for CASSYGGQGQETQYF.

For the CDR3, the DNA is TGTGCCAGCAGACAGGGGGCCCGATCCTACGAGCAGTACTTC. It specifies CASRQGARSYEQYF. The chain joins TRBV11-1 to TRBJ2-7, with 9 nucleotides matching TRBD1. Germline CDR1 is SGHAT and CDR2 is FQDESV (reference sequence). V gave up 6 bases and J gave up 1 base; unmatched junction bases: 4. This CDR3 spans 14 amino acids.

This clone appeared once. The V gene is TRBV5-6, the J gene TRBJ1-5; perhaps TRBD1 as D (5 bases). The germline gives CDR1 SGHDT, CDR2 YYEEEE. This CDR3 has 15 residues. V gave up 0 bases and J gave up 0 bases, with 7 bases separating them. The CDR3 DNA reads TGTGCCAGCAGCTTGGGACAGATTAGCAATCAGCCCCAGCATTTT. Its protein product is CASSLGQISNQPQHF. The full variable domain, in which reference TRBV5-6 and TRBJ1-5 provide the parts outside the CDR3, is DAGVTQSPTHLIKTRGQQVTLRCSPKSGHDTVSWYQQALGQGPQFIFQYYEEEERQRGNFPDRFSGHQFPNYSSELNVNALLLGDSALYLCASSLGQISNQPQHFGDGTRLSIL.

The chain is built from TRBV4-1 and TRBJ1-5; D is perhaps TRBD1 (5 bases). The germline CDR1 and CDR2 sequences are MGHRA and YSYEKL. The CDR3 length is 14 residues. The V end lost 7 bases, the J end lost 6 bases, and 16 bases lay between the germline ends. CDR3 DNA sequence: TGCGCCAGCACCCAGGGCGGGTACGGTCAGCCCCAGCATTTT. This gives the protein CASTQGGYGQPQHF.